Below, 17 T cell receptor beta chains from the same sample are listed, as sequenced in a study of blood T cell repertoires in COVID-19. Clones were read by immunoSEQ multiplex PCR, and TCRdb kept only the in-frame ones, dropping some. The top ten clones hold roughly 0.43% of a sample with 100,000 or so clones, about 87% of them seen once. Sequenced material: peripheral blood. The origin of the receptors is a man aged 55 to 70 with acute or convalescent COVID-19.

The J gene is TRBJ2-2, the V gene TRBV9; D is perhaps TRBD2 (6 bases). CDR1 is SGDLS and CDR2 is YYNGEE in the germline V gene. Trimming shortened V by 4 bases and J by 1 base, and 11 bases separated the two germline ends. The CDR3 runs 15 residues. CDR3 in amino acids: CASSPGGLNTGELFF. CDR3 bases: TGTGCCAGCAGCCCTGGGGGGTTGAACACCGGGGAGCTGTTTTTT.

The chain links TRBV19 to TRBJ2-7; TRBD2 agrees at 10 bases. The ends lost 4 bases at V and 1 base at J; junction bases unmatched: 7. The CDR3 is 16 residues long. Germline lookup yields CDR1 LNHDA and CDR2 SQIVND (reference sequence). DNA for the CDR3: TGTGCCAGTAGTAAGGCTAGCGGGAGTAAATCCTACGAGCAGTACTTC. It specifies CASSKASGSKSYEQYF.

The chain couples TRBV19 to TRBJ1-5; 7 bases match TRBD1. CDR1 and CDR2 from the germline V gene are LNHDA and SQIVND (reference sequence). The CDR3 extends over 15 amino acids. V lost 4 bases, J lost 5 bases, and 8 bases stayed unmatched. In nucleotides, the CDR3 is TGTGCCAGTAGTACTCATACAGGGGAAGATCAGCCCCAGCATTTT. It is translated as CASSTHTGEDQPQHF.

The V and J genes are TRBV19 and TRBJ1-3; perhaps TRBD1 as D (5 bases). The V end was cut by 6 bases, the J end by 6 bases, with 24 bases between. CDR3 size: 17 residues. Germline V CDR1 and CDR2: LNHDA, SQIVND (reference sequence). The CDR3 loop is CASREGAVPSPKNTIYF. The DNA for the CDR3 is TGTGCCAGTAGAGAAGGGGCAGTGCCGAGCCCGAAAAACACCATATATTTT.

This chain links TRBV21-1 with TRBJ1-5; the DNA was not used to check the table's D call, TRBD1. TRBV21-1 is a listed pseudogene. CDR3 size: 12 residues. CDR3 coding DNA: TGTGCCGGCCTCAGGTATGATCAGCCCCAGCATTTT. It translates to CAGLRYDQPQHF.

This chain connects TRBV9 to TRBJ1-2, with 7 nucleotides matching TRBD1. Germline V gives CDR1 SGDLS, CDR2 YYNGEE. V was clipped by 7 bases and J by 6 bases; unmatched bases: 12. The CDR3 totals 14 residues. The CDR3 bases are TGTGCCAGCGGCCGGGACAGAAGCTTAAATGGCTACACCTTC. Protein product: CASGRDRSLNGYTF.

This clone was detected only a few times. This rearrangement joins TRBV19 to TRBJ2-2; no clear D. CDR1 and CDR2 from the germline V gene are LNHDA and SQIVND (reference sequence). V gave up 6 bases and J gave up 1 base, with 9 bases separating them. The CDR3 spans 14 residues. The chain's CDR3 is CASRGSLNTGELFF. The CDR3, as DNA: TGTGCCAGTAGGGGCAGCCTGAACACCGGGGAGCTGTTTTTT.

The chain joins TRBV9 to TRBJ1-2, with 7 bases identical to TRBD1. CDR1 and CDR2 from the germline V gene are SGDLS and YYNGEE. The CDR3 covers 16 residues. After removal of 4 bases from V and 4 bases from J, the junction contained 13 bases not matched to a gene. This chain's CDR3 is CASSPSGGQPTYGYTF. The CDR3 coding sequence is TGTGCCAGCAGCCCCTCCGGGGGACAGCCTACCTATGGCTACACCTTC.

The CDR3 coding sequence is TGTGCCAGCAGCCCAACCCCATCGAGGGCAGATACGCAGTATTTT. Translating it yields CASSPTPSRADTQYF. This chain links TRBV27 with TRBJ2-3; D possibly corresponds to TRBD2 (5 bases). From germline, CDR1 is MNHEY and CDR2 SMNVEV (reference sequence). The V end lost 6 bases, the J end lost 4 bases, and 17 bases lay between the germline ends. This CDR3 has 15 residues.

The V gene is TRBV11-1, the J gene TRBJ1-1; no definite D call. The CDR3 length is 15 residues. V was cut by 6 bases and J by 0 bases, with 14 bases left in between. CDR1 and CDR2 (germline): SGHAT, FQDESV (reference sequence). CDR3 coding DNA: TGTGCCAGCAGTCGCTTAGCCACCATGAACACTGAAGCTTTCTTT. Its translation: CASSRLATMNTEAFF.

The gene calls are TRBV5-1 and TRBJ1-2; TRBD1 is a possible D gene (6 bases). The CDR3 is 14 amino acids. CDR1 and CDR2 from the germline V gene are SGHRS and YFSETQ. The V and J ends lost 4 bases and 5 bases respectively, with 15 bases between them. The CDR3 nucleotides read TGCGCCAGCAGCGGTGGACAGATCGCTTATGGCTACACCTTC. It is translated as CASSGGQIAYGYTF.

The rearrangement joins TRBV7-3 to TRBJ2-7; tentative D call: TRBD2 (6 bases). V was pared by 5 bases and J by 0 bases, with 14 bases between. Germline V CDR1 and CDR2: SGHTA, FQGTGA. The CDR3 is 15 amino acids. The CDR3 is CASSLFPGSSYEQYF. CDR3 nucleotides: TGTGCCAGCAGCCTTTTTCCCGGGAGCTCCTACGAGCAGTACTTC. The full variable domain, in which reference TRBV7-3 and TRBJ2-7 provide the parts outside the CDR3, is GAGVSQTPSNKVTEKGKYVELRCDPISGHTALYWYRQSLGQGPEFLIYFQGTGAADDSGLPNDRFFAVRPEGSVSTLKIQRTERGDSAVYLCASSLFPGSSYEQYFGPGTRLTVT.

The chain joins TRBV29-1 to TRBJ2-7, with 7 bases lining up with TRBD1. CDR3 length: 11 residues. Germline V gene sequence: CDR1 SQVTM, CDR2 ANQGSEA. V dropped 7 bases and J dropped 2; count of bases not matched to a gene: 2. The CDR3 nucleotides read TGCAGCGGACAGGGTACCTACGAGCAGTACTTC. Its translation: CSGQGTYEQYF.

CDR3 protein: CASRELGGYTEAFF. CDR3 sequence (DNA): TGTGCCAGCAGGGAACTAGGGGGCTATACTGAAGCTTTCTTT. V gene TRBV2 combines with J gene TRBJ1-1; 7 nucleotides align to TRBD1. The CDR3 is 14 amino acids. Germline CDR1 reads SNHLY; CDR2 reads FYNNEI. With V trimmed by 6 bases and J by 5 bases, 9 bases remained unmatched.

The rearrangement joins TRBV14 to TRBJ1-3, with 9 nucleotides matching TRBD1. The CDR3 covers 17 residues. Germline V gene sequence: CDR1 SGHDN, CDR2 FVKESK. V trimming: 2 bases; J trimming: 0 bases; junction bases outside the gene matches: 5. For the CDR3, the DNA is TGTGCCAGCAGCCAATGGACAGGGGTCATCTCTGGAAACACCATATATTTT. This encodes CASSQWTGVISGNTIYF. Combining the CDR3 with reference TRBV14 and TRBJ1-3 gives the whole variable domain EAGVTQFPSHSVIEKGQTVTLRCDPISGHDNLYWYRRVMGKEIKFLLHFVKESKQDESGMPNNRFLAERTGGTYSTLKVQPAELEDSGVYFCASSQWTGVISGNTIYFGEGSWLTVV.

The gene calls are TRBV7-9 and TRBJ2-7; D remains ambiguous. This CDR3 is 12 amino acids long. The V and J ends lost 3 bases and 3 bases respectively, with 6 bases between them. Germline-derived CDR1 and CDR2 are SEHNR and FQNEAQ (reference sequence). In nucleotides, the CDR3 is TGTGCCAGCAGCTTGGCAGACTACGAGCAGTACTTC. Translating it yields CASSLADYEQYF.

The chain couples TRBV19 to TRBJ1-1; unclear D gene. Germline V lookup: CDR1 LNHDA, CDR2 SQIVND (reference sequence). The CDR3 spans 13 residues. V was clipped by 3 bases and J by 4 bases, with 9 bases between them. The CDR3 sequence is CASSIISSTEAFF. The CDR3, as DNA: TGTGCCAGTAGTATTATTAGTAGCACTGAAGCTTTCTTT.